Listed here are 18 T cell receptor beta chains from one sample, sequenced in a study of blood T cells in healthy people across ages. A second PCR, run for roughly 7 to 11 cycles, used a sample-barcoded 5' primer plus a J-beta primer mix. In TCRdb, the 5' RACE reads were re-called with MiXCR into one record per CDR3 protein. This sample has 850,000 to 1,100,000 distinct CDR3 sequences, with 35% to 40% found just once. The sequenced sample consisted of blood. These receptors were taken from a man aged 18 to 30 in good health.

This clonotype appeared a few times. This chain connects TRBV4-2 to TRBJ1-2; the D is unclear. CDR1 is LGHNA and CDR2 is YNFKEQ in the germline V gene. The CDR3 consists of 17 residues. V dropped 1 base and J dropped 1 base, with 16 bases sitting between them. The CDR3 region has the DNA TGTGCCAGCAGCCAAGTCCCGAGCAGCGGCCGTAACTATGGCTACACCTTC. It is translated as CASSQVPSSGRNYGYTF.

J is TRBJ2-1 and V is TRBV2; no clear D gene. From germline, CDR1 is SNHLY and CDR2 FYNNEI. The ends were cut back, 7 bases at V and 10 bases at J, with 5 bases in the middle. This CDR3 contains 9 residues. The CDR3 here is CASTREQFF. Written as DNA, the CDR3 is TGTGCCAGCACACGAGAGCAGTTCTTC.

This clonotype was seen a few times. The chain has TRBV4-3 and TRBJ2-2, with D unclear. V gave up 0 bases and J gave up 6 bases, with 14 bases separating them. The CDR3 loop spans 16 amino acids. Germline V gene sequence: CDR1 LGHNA, CDR2 YSLEER. CDR3 residues: CASSQDFTERAGELFF. DNA for the CDR3: TGCGCCAGCAGCCAAGATTTTACAGAACGGGCCGGGGAGCTGTTTTTT.

The rearrangement uses TRBV9 and TRBJ1-6, with D hard to call. Trimming cost V 4 bases and J 7 bases, with 9 bases left between them. The CDR3 has 13 amino acids. Looked up from germline, CDR1 is SGDLS and CDR2 is YYNGEE. The CDR3: CASSPRANSPLHF. The DNA for the CDR3 is TGTGCCAGCAGCCCCCGAGCGAATTCACCCCTCCACTTT.

The chain is built from TRBV7-9 and TRBJ2-5; D is unresolved. Germline lookup yields CDR1 SEHNR and CDR2 FQNEAQ (reference sequence). V was pared by 5 bases and J by 3 bases, with 7 bases between. This CDR3 region has 12 residues. The CDR3 here is CASSRAEETQYF. The CDR3 DNA sequence: TGTGCCAGCAGCCGGGCAGAAGAGACCCAGTACTTC.

This clonotype was counted a few times. The chain is built from TRBV5-1 and TRBJ1-2; D is possibly TRBD1 (5 bases). The germline V gene encodes CDR1 SGHRS and CDR2 YFSETQ. V lost 4 bases and J lost 2, with 21 bases in between. The CDR3 runs to 17 residues. CDR3 protein: CASSPAADTGDNYGYTF. The CDR3 coding sequence is TGCGCCAGCAGCCCCGCGGCGGATACAGGTGACAACTATGGCTACACCTTC. Full variable domain (outside the CDR3, taken from reference TRBV5-1 and TRBJ1-2): KAGVTQTPRYLIKTRGQQVTLSCSPISGHRSVSWYQQTPGQGLQFLFEYFSETQRNKGNFPGRFSGRQFSNSRSEMNVSTLELGDSALYLCASSPAADTGDNYGYTFGSGTRLTVV.

This clonotype was seen repeatedly, ten times or more. The V gene is TRBV27, the J gene TRBJ1-2; TRBD1 matches at 7 bases. The CDR3 runs 13 residues. Germline lookup yields CDR1 MNHEY and CDR2 SMNVEV (reference sequence). Trimming cost V 7 bases and J 7 bases; bases outside gene matches: 9. CDR3 in amino acids: CASTDVRGGGYTF. The CDR3 coding sequence is TGTGCCAGCACGGATGTCAGGGGGGGTGGCTACACCTTC.

This clonotype was seen more than once but under ten times. The chain uses TRBV28 and TRBJ2-3, with a tentative D call TRBD1 (5 bases). This CDR3 is built from 18 residues. The V end was cut by 2 bases, the J end by 2 bases, with 20 bases between. Germline loops: CDR1 MDHEN, CDR2 SYDVKM. CDR3 nucleotides: TGTGCCAGCAGTTTAGTCCGACAGATGCCTGAACCCACAGATACGCAGTATTTT. Protein product: CASSLVRQMPEPTDTQYF. The full variable domain, in which reference TRBV28 and TRBJ2-3 provide the parts outside the CDR3, is DVKVTQSSRYLVKRTGEKVFLECVQDMDHENMFWYRQDPGLGLRLIYFSYDVKMKEKGDIPEGYSVSREKKERFSLILESASTNQTSMYLCASSLVRQMPEPTDTQYFGPGTRLTVL.

The rearrangement links TRBV4-2 to TRBJ1-5; D not resolved. Deletions cut 0 bases from V and 0 bases from J, with 9 bases between. CDR1 and CDR2 (germline): LGHNA, YNFKEQ. The CDR3 length is 16 residues. The CDR3 region is CASSQEAGYSNQPQHF. The CDR3 bases are TGTGCCAGCAGCCAAGAAGCGGGATATAGCAATCAGCCCCAGCATTTT.

The chain uses TRBV27 and TRBJ1-1, with no clear D. The V and J ends lost 4 bases and 5 bases respectively, with 11 bases between them. Germline CDR1 and CDR2: MNHEY and SMNVEV (reference sequence). The CDR3 contains 13 residues. The CDR3 bases are TGTGCCAGCAGTTGCGGGCCTAGGACTGAAGCTTTCTTT. Protein: CASSCGPRTEAFF.

V gene TRBV4-2 combines with J gene TRBJ1-5, with D hard to call. Trimming took 0 bases from V and 6 from J, leaving 6 bases between them. The CDR3 length is 13 residues. Per germline, CDR1 LGHNA and CDR2 YNFKEQ. The CDR3 sequence: CASSQERAQPQHF. CDR3 nucleotide sequence: TGTGCCAGCAGCCAAGAGAGGGCTCAGCCCCAGCATTTT.

This clonotype was seen a few times. The chain is built from TRBV20-1 and TRBJ1-2; 7 bases are a match to TRBD1. Germline V gene lookup returns CDR1 DFQATT and CDR2 SNEGSKA (reference sequence). The V and J ends lost 6 bases and 2 bases, in that order; junction bases with no gene match: 9. CDR3 size: 14 residues. The CDR3 DNA reads TGCAGTGCGAGCGACAGGGCCCTGAACTATGGCTACACCTTC. It is translated as CSASDRALNYGYTF.

This clonotype occurred once. The chain combines TRBV4-1 with TRBJ2-2, with D perhaps matching TRBD2 (7 bases). V lost 0 bases and J lost 7, with 18 bases in between. The germline CDR1 and CDR2 sequences are MGHRA and YSYEKL. CDR3 length: 17 residues. In nucleotides, the CDR3 is TGCGCCAGCAGCCAAGATCTGGAGGGGGGGCATGGCGGGGAGCTGTTTTTT. Its protein product is CASSQDLEGGHGGELFF.

This clonotype was counted a few times. The chain carries TRBV20-1 and TRBJ1-2; D is perhaps TRBD1 (6 bases). The CDR3 runs 16 residues. V was cut by 5 bases and J by 3 bases, with 22 bases left in between. Per the germline V gene, CDR1 is DFQATT and CDR2 is SNEGSKA (reference sequence). This chain's CDR3 is CSAALRGGRIDYGYTF. CDR3 nucleotides: TGCAGTGCTGCCCTAAGGGGGGGCAGGATTGACTATGGCTACACCTTC.

The chain recombines TRBV20-1 with TRBJ2-5; TRBD1 aligns across 7 bases. The J call may be mistaken, given a closer DNA end match to TRBJ2-7. Germline CDR1 reads DFQATT; CDR2 reads SNEGSKA (reference sequence). This CDR3 region has 13 residues. The CDR3 loop reads CSAREDRDYEQYF. The CDR3 coding sequence is TGCAGTGCTAGAGAAGACAGGGACTACGAGCAGTACTTC.

This clonotype was found many times. The CDR3 reads CSARGLAGTYNEQFF. In nucleotides, the CDR3 is TGCAGTGCTAGAGGACTAGCGGGGACCTACAATGAGCAGTTCTTC. J is TRBJ2-1 and V is TRBV20-1; the match to TRBD2 covers 11 bases. Germline V gene lookup returns CDR1 DFQATT and CDR2 SNEGSKA (reference sequence). The trim removed 1 base at V and 2 bases at J, leaving 1 base unmatched. This CDR3 contains 15 residues.

The chain couples TRBV12-3 or TRBV12-4 to TRBJ1-1; D not certain. This CDR3 has 12 amino acids. The V end was cut by 4 bases, the J end by 8 bases, with 11 bases between. The CDR3 nucleotides read TGTGCCAGCAGTTCCTCCCTTAGGGAAGCTTTCTTT. This sequence encodes CASSSSLREAFF.

The chain uses TRBV12-3 or TRBV12-4 and TRBJ1-2; tentatively, D is TRBD1 (6 bases). The V end lost 5 bases, the J end lost 8 bases, and 15 bases lay between the germline ends. CDR3 size: 13 residues. CDR3 sequence (DNA): TGTGCCAGCAGTGTGTACGGGGGGCAAGGCTACACCTTC. Protein sequence: CASSVYGGQGYTF.